The following is a TCR beta chain sequence with its context. As yet, its antigen is unknown. With 60 Vbeta and 13 Jbeta primers, the PCR was carried out. Assay: immunoSEQ multiplex PCR; the TCRdb copy retains only in-frame clones and omits some. There are approximately 150,000 clones in the sample; approximately 78% occur only once, and about 7.7% lies in the top ten. The sample belongs to a study of cytomegalovirus exposure and HLA in healthy donors. Findings and limits, study-wide: An assumption of roughly uniform sequencing depth across donors underlay the presence/absence analyses. The study listed about 150 cytomegalovirus-associated TCR beta chains. CMV serostatus was the only immune exposure information that was available. Sequencing artifact likely explains a cluster of highly shared sequence variants.

The CDR3 runs to 13 residues. The germline CDR1 and CDR2 sequences are LGHNA and YSLEER. Trimming stripped 3 bases from V and 6 bases from J, with 11 bases between. Sequencing was done on a sample of PBMCs. The V gene is TRBV4-3, the J gene TRBJ1-2, with TRBD1 as a possible D gene (6 bases). The receptor was derived from a woman under 40 in good health and CMV-seropositive. The chain's CDR3 is CASSHRGGDGYTF. For the CDR3, the DNA is TGCGCCAGCAGCCACAGGGGTGGTGATGGCTACACCTTC.